This T cell receptor (beta chain) was documented in a study of cytomegalovirus exposure and HLA in healthy donors. 60 Vbeta and 13 Jbeta primers were used in PCR. Original processing methods: In a later analysis, of tens of millions of unique beta chains, roughly 11 million appeared in at least two donors. Some clones are missing from TCRdb's copy, which holds only in-frame ones; the method was immunoSEQ multiplex PCR. V and J calls and clone size come straight from that table; D and trimming were deduced from the DNA. The repertoire has around 170,000 clones, about 80% of them found once; the top ten carry more than 0.55%. This CDR3 region has 14 residues. From germline, CDR1 is MDHEN and CDR2 SYDVKM. The V and J ends lost 2 bases and 1 base respectively, with 8 bases between them.

The specimen was PBMCs. The TCR comes from a middle-aged woman in good health and CMV-seronegative. V usage is TRBV28 and J usage is TRBJ2-5; D call uncertain. CDR3 amino acids: CASSLDSSQETQYF. CDR3 DNA sequence: TGTGCCAGCAGTTTAGATTCCAGCCAAGAGACCCAGTACTTC.